This T cell receptor (beta chain) was sequenced in a study of graft-versus-host responses after intestinal transplantation. Turning to this clone: As yet, its antigen is unknown.

Clones were read by immunoSEQ multiplex PCR, and TCRdb kept only the in-frame ones, dropping some. The table lists roughly 100,000 clones, 80% to 95% of them singletons, with 0.95% to 1.5% in the top ten. Whole-study findings and limits: The authors found GvH clones in recipient marrow, some appearing first in ileum or blood. Early post-transplant declines in HvG were associated with peak levels of circulating GvH clones. Allografts from individuals with graft-donor T cell macrochimerism displayed high graft-versus-host to host-versus-graft clonal ratios.

This TCR was sampled from a human donor who received an intestinal transplant. The source material was unstimulated CD8+ T cells sorted from spleen or lymph node cells, sampled before intestinal transplant.

DNA of the CDR3: TGCGCCAGCAGGTATATAATGAACACTGAAGCTTTCTTT. It is translated as CASRYIMNTEAFF. This rearrangement joins TRBV5-1 to TRBJ1-1; D gene ambiguous. Germline V gene sequence: CDR1 SGHRS, CDR2 YFSETQ. V lost 5 bases and J lost 0, with 8 bases in between. The CDR3 is made up of 13 amino acids. The full variable domain, rest sourced from reference TRBV5-1 and TRBJ1-1, is KAGVTQTPRYLIKTRGQQVTLSCSPISGHRSVSWYQQTPGQGLQFLFEYFSETQRNKGNFPGRFSGRQFSNSRSEMNVSTLELGDSALYLCASRYIMNTEAFFGQGTRLTVV.